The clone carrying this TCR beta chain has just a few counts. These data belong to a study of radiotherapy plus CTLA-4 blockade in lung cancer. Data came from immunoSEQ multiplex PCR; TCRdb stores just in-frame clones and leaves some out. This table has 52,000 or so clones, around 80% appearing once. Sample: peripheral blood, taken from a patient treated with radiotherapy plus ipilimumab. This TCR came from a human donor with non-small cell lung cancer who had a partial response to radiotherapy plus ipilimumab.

In DNA form, the CDR3 reads TGTGCCAGCAGTTACTCGATACAGGGGATGGAGCAGTACTTC. Its protein product is CASSYSIQGMEQYF. The V call is TRBV6-6, the J call TRBJ2-7; 7 positions agree with TRBD1. V dropped 0 bases and J dropped 7; count of bases not matched to a gene: 6. The length of the CDR3 is 14 residues. Germline assignment: CDR1 MNHNY and CDR2 SVGAGI (reference sequence).